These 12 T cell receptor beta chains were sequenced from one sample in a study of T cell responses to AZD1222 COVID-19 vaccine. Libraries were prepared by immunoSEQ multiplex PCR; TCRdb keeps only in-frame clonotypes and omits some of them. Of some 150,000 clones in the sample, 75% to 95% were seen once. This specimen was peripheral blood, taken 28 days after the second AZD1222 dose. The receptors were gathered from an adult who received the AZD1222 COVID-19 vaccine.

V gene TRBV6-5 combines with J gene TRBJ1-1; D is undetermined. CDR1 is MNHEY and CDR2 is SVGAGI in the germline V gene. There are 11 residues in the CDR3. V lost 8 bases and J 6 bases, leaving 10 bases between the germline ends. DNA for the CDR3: TGTGCCAGCGGGGATGGCGCTGAAGCTTTCTTT. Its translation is CASGDGAEAFF.

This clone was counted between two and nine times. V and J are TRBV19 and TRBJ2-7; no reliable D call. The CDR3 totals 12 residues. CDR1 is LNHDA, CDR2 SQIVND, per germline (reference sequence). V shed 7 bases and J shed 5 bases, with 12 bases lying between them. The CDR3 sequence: CASTNDRNEQYF. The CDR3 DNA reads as TGTGCCAGTACCAATGACCGGAACGAGCAGTACTTC.

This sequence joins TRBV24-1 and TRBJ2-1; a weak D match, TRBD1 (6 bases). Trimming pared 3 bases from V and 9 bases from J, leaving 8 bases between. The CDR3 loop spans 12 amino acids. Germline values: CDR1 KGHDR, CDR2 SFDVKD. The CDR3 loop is CATSDQGSEQFF. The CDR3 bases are TGTGCCACCAGTGATCAGGGGTCTGAGCAGTTCTTC.

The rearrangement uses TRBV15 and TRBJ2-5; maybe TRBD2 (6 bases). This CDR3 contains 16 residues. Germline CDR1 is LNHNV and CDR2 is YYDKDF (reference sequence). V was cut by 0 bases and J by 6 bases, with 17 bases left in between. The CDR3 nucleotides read TGTGCCACCAGCAGAGAGTTAGGCGGGAATCATAAGACCCAGTACTTC. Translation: CATSRELGGNHKTQYF.

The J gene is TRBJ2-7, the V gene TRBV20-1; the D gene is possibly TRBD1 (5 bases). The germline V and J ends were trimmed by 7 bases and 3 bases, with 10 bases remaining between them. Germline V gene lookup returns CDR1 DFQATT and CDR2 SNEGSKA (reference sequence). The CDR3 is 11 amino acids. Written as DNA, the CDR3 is TGCAGTGTAGGGGCGCACTACGAGCAGTACTTC. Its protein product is CSVGAHYEQYF.

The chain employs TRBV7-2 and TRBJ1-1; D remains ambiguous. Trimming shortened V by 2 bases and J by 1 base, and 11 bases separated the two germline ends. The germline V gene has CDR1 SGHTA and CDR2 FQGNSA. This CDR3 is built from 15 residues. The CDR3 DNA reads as TGTGCCAGCAGCTTAAGACGCCAGTCGAACACTGAAGCTTTCTTT. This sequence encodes CASSLRRQSNTEAFF.

CDR3 sequence: CASSPAGGMSEQFF. As DNA, the CDR3 is TGTGCCAGCTCTCCAGCGGGAGGGATGAGTGAGCAGTTCTTC. The rearrangement joins TRBV28 to TRBJ2-1, with 10 bases lining up with TRBD2. Trimming removed 8 bases from V and 9 bases from J; junction bases left unmatched: 10. The CDR3 runs to 14 residues. Germline V CDR1 and CDR2: MDHEN, SYDVKM.

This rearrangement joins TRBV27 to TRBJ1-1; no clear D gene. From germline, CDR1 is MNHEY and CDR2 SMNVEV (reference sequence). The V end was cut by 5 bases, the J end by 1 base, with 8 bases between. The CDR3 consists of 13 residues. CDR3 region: CASSVSKNTEAFF. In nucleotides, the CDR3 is TGTGCCAGCAGTGTCAGCAAGAACACTGAAGCTTTCTTT.

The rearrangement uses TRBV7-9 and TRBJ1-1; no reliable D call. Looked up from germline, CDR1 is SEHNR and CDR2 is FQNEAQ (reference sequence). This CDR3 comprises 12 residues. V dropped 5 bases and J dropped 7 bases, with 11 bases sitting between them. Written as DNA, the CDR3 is TGTGCCAGCAGCCCCACCGACCGTGAAGCTTTCTTT. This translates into CASSPTDREAFF.

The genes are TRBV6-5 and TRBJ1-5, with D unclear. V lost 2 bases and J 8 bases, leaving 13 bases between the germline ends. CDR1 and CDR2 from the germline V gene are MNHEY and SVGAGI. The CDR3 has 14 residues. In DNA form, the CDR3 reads TGTGCCAGCAGTTACGACGGCCGGTGGGAGCCCCAGCATTTT. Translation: CASSYDGRWEPQHF.

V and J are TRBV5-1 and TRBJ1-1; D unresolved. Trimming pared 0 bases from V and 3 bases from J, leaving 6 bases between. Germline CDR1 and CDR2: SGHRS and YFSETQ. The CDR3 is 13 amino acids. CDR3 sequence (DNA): TGCGCCAGCAGCTTGGCGTGGGACACTGAAGCTTTCTTT. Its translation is CASSLAWDTEAFF.

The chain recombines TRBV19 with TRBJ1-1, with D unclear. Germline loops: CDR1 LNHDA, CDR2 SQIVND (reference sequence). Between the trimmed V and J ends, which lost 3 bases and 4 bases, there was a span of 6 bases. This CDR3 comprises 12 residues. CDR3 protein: CASSMGGTEAFF. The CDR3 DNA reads TGTGCCAGTAGTATGGGCGGCACTGAAGCTTTCTTT.